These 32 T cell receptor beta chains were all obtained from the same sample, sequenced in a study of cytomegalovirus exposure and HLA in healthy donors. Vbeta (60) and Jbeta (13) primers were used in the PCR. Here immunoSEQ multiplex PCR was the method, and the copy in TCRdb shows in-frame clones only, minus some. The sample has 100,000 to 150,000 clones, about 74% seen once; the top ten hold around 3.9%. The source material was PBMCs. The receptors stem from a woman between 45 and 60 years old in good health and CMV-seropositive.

The CDR3 is CASSLVARDRAVGYTF. The CDR3 DNA sequence: TGTGCCAGCAGCTTGGTCGCCAGGGATAGGGCGGTTGGCTACACCTTC. This chain joins TRBV5-6 and TRBJ1-2; D may be TRBD1 (5 bases). Germline CDR1 reads SGHDT; CDR2 reads YYEEEE. The CDR3 extends over 16 amino acids. Trimming took off 0 bases at V and 7 bases at J, with 19 bases between the two ends.

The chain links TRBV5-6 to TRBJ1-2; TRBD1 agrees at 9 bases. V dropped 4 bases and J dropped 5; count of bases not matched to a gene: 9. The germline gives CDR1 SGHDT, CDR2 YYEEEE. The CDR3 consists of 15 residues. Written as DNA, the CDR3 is TGTGCCAGCAGCACTCCTCGACAGGGGGGGTATGGCTACACCTTC. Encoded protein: CASSTPRQGGYGYTF.

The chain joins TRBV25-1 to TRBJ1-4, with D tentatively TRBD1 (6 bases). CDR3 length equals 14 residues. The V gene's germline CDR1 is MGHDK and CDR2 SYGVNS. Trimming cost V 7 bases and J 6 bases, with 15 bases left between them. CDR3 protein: CASNGGGADEKLFF. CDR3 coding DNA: TGTGCCAGCAATGGAGGGGGGGCGGATGAAAAACTGTTTTTT.

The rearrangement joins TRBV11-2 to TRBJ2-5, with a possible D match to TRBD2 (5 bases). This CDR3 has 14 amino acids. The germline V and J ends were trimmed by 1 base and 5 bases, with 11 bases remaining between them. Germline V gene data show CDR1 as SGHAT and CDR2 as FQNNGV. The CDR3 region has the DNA TGTGCCAGCAGCTTAGGAGGGCTAAGGGAGACCCAGTACTTC. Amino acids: CASSLGGLRETQYF.

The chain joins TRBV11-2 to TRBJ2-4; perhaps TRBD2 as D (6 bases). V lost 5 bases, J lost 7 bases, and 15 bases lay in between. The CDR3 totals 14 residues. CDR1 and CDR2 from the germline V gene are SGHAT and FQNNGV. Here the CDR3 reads CASSVRRGENIQYF. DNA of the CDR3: TGTGCCAGCAGCGTTCGGCGGGGCGAGAACATTCAGTACTTC.

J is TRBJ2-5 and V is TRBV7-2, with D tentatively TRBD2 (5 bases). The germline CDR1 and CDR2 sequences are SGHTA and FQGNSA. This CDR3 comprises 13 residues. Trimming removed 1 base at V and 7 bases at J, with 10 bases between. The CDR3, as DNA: TGTGCCAGCAGCTTAGACGGAAGCGGGACCCAGTACTTC. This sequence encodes CASSLDGSGTQYF.

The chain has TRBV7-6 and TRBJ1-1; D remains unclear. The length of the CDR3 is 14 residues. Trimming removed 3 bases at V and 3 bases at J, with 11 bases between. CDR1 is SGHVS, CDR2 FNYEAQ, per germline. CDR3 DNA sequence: TGTGCCAGCAGCTTGGGTACAGCCCACACTGAAGCTTTCTTT. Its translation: CASSLGTAHTEAFF. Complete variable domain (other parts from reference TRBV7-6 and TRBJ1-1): GAGVSQSPRYKVTKRGQDVALRCDPISGHVSLYWYRQALGQGPEFLTYFNYEAQQDKSGLPNDRFSAERPEGSISTLTIQRTEQRDSAMYRCASSLGTAHTEAFFGQGTRLTVV.

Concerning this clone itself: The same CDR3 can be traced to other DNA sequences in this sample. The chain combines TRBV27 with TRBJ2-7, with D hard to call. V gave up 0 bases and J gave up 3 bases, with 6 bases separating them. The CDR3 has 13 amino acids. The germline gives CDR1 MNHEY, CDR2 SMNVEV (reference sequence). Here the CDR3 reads CASSLSADYEQYF. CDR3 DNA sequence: TGTGCCAGCAGTTTATCGGCAGACTACGAGCAGTACTTC.

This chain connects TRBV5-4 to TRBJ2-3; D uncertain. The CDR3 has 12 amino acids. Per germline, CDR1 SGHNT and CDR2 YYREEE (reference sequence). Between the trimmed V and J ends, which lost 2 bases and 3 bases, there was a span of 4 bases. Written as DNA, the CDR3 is TGTGCCAGCAGCTTTCCGACAGATACGCAGTATTTT. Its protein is CASSFPTDTQYF.

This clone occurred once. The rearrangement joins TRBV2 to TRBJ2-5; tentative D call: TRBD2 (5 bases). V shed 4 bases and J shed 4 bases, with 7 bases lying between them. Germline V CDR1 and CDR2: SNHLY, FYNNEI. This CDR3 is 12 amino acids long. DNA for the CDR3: TGTGCCAGCAGTGGAGGAGGAGAGACCCAGTACTTC. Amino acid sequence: CASSGGGETQYF.

CDR3 loop: CASSFNQGQDTQYF. In DNA, the CDR3 is TGTGCCAGCAGCTTTAACCAGGGCCAGGATACGCAGTATTTT. V gene TRBV7-2 combines with J gene TRBJ2-3, with a possible D match to TRBD1 (5 bases). The CDR3 runs to 14 residues. Germline V gene sequence: CDR1 SGHTA, CDR2 FQGNSA. V gave up 3 bases and J gave up 6 bases, with 13 bases separating them. The full variable domain, its missing parts supplied by reference TRBV7-2 and TRBJ2-3, is GAGVSQSPSNKVTEKGKDVELRCDPISGHTALYWYRQSLGQGLEFLIYFQGNSAPDKSGLPSDRFSAERTGGSVSTLTIQRTQQEDSAVYLCASSFNQGQDTQYFGPGTRLTVL.

CDR3 in amino acids: CAFDNRLDEKLFF. The CDR3 DNA reads as TGTGCCTTTGACAACAGATTAGATGAAAAACTGTTTTTT. The chain uses TRBV30 and TRBJ1-4; D gene uncertain. Germline V gives CDR1 GTSNPN, CDR2 SVGIG (reference sequence). Trimming removed 7 bases from V and 6 bases from J, with 15 bases in between. The CDR3 covers 13 residues.

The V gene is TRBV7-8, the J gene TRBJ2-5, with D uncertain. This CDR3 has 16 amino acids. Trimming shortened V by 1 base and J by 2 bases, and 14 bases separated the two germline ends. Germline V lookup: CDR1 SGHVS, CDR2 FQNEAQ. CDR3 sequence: CASSLVLTARQETQYF. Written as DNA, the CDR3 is TGTGCCAGCAGCTTAGTCCTCACAGCCCGACAAGAGACCCAGTACTTC.

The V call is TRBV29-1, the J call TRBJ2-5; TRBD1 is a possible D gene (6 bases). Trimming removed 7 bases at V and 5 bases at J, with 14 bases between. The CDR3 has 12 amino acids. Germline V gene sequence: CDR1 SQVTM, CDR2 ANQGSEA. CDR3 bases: TGCAGCGGGTTGTTGGGGGCGGAGACCCAGTACTTC. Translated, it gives CSGLLGAETQYF.

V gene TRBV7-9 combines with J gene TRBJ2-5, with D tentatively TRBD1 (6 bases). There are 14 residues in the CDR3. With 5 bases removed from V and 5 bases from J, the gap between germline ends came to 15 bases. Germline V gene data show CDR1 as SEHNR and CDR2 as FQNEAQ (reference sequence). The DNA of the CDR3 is TGTGCCAGCAGCGATTCCGGGACATGGGAGACCCAGTACTTC. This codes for CASSDSGTWETQYF.

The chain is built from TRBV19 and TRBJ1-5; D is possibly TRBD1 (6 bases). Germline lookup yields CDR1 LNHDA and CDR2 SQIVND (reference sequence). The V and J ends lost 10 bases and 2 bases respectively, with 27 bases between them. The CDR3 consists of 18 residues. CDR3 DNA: TGTGCCACCGGGTTGGGGGGGCGTCCTGTAGTTGGCAATCAGCCCCAGCATTTT. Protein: CATGLGGRPVVGNQPQHF.

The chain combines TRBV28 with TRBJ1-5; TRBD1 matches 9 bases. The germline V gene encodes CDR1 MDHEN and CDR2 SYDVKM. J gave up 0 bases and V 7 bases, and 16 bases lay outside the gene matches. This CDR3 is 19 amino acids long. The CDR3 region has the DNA TGTGCCAGCACCGAAACCCGGGGGACAGGGAGATATAGCAATCAGCCCCAGCATTTT. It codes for CASTETRGTGRYSNQPQHF.

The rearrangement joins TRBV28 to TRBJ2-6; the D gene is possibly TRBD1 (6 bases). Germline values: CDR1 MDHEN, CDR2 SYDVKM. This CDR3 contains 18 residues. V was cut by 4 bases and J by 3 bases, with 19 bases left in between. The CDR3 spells CASSSLITRGFGANVLTF. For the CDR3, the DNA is TGTGCCAGCAGTTCATTAATTACCAGGGGCTTTGGGGCCAACGTCCTGACTTTC.

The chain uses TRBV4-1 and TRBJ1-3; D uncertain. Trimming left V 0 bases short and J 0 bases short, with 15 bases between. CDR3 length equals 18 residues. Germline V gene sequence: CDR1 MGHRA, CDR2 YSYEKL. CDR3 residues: CASSQDHQVPLSGNTIYF. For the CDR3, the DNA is TGCGCCAGCAGCCAAGATCACCAGGTCCCACTCTCTGGAAACACCATATATTTT.

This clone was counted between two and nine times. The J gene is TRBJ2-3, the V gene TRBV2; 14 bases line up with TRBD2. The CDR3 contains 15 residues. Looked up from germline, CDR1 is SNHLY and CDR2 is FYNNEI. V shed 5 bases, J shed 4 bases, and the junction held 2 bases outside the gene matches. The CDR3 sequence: CASSPTSGGADTQYF. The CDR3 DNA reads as TGTGCCAGCAGTCCGACTAGCGGGGGGGCAGATACGCAGTATTTT.

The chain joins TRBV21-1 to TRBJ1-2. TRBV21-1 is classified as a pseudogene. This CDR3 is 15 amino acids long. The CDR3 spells CASSKEEEEPYGYTF. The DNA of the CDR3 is TGTGCCAGCAGCAAAGAAGAGGAGGAACCTTATGGCTACACCTTC.

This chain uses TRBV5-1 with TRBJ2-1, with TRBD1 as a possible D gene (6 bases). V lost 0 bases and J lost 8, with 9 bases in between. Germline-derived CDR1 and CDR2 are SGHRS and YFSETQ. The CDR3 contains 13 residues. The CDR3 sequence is CASSLDRTDEQFF. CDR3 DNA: TGCGCCAGCAGCTTGGATCGGACAGATGAGCAGTTCTTC.

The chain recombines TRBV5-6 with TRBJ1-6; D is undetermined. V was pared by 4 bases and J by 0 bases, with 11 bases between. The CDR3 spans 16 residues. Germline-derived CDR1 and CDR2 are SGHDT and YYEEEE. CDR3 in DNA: TGTGCCAGCAGCCGGACTTTCAGCTCCTATAATTCACCCCTCCACTTT. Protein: CASSRTFSSYNSPLHF.

DNA of the CDR3: TGTGCCAGCAGCCTCTCGGAGCGGGGTCTGACAGATACGCAGTATTTT. The encoded protein is CASSLSERGLTDTQYF. The chain recombines TRBV11-2 with TRBJ2-3; 7 bases fit TRBD2. The V segment lost 5 bases and the J segment 3 bases; nucleotides outside the gene matches: 11. This CDR3 is built from 16 residues. Germline V gene lookup returns CDR1 SGHAT and CDR2 FQNNGV. The complete variable domain, with remaining parts taken from reference TRBV11-2 and TRBJ2-3, reads EAGVAQSPRYKIIEKRQSVAFWCNPISGHATLYWYQQILGQGPKLLIQFQNNGVVDDSQLPKDRFSAERLKGVDSTLKIQPAKLEDSAVYLCASSLSERGLTDTQYFGPGTRLTVL.

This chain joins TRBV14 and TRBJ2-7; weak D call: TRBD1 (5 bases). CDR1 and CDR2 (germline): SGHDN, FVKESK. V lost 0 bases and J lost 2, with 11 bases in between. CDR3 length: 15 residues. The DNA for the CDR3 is TGTGCCAGCAGCCAAGAGGCAGGGCACGCCTACGAGCAGTACTTC. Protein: CASSQEAGHAYEQYF.

The CDR3 is CASSLVEGQGGYGYTF. The CDR3 region has the DNA TGTGCCAGCAGTTTAGTCGAGGGACAGGGCGGCTATGGCTACACCTTC. The chain has TRBV28 and TRBJ1-2, with TRBD1 matching over 9 bases. CDR1 and CDR2 (germline): MDHEN, SYDVKM. CDR3 length equals 16 residues. The trim removed 2 bases at V and 4 bases at J, leaving 8 bases unmatched.

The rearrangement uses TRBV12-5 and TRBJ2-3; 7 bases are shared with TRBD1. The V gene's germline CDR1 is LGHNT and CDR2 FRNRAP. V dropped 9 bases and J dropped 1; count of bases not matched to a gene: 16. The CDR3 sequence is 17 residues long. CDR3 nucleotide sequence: TGTGCTAGCCACCCAGGGGGAGATTATGGTGGCACAGATACGCAGTATTTT. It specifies CASHPGGDYGGTDTQYF.

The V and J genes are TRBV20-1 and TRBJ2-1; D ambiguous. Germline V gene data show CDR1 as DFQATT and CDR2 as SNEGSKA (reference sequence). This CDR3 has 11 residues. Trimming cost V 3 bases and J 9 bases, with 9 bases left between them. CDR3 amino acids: CSASWAGEQFF. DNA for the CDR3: TGCAGTGCTAGCTGGGCCGGTGAGCAGTTCTTC.

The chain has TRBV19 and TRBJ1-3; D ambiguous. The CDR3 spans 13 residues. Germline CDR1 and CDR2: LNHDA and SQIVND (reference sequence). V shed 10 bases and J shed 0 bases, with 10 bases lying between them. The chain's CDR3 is CATHIDSGNTIYF. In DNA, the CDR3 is TGTGCCACCCACATCGACTCTGGAAACACCATATATTTT.

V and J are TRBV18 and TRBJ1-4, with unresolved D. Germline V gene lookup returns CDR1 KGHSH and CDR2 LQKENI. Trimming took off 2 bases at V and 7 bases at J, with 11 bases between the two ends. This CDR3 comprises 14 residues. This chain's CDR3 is CASSPFGDSEKLFF. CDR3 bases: TGTGCCAGCTCACCATTCGGGGATAGTGAAAAACTGTTTTTT. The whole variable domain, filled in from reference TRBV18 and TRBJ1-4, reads NAGVMQNPRHLVRRRGQEARLRCSPMKGHSHVYWYRQLPEEGLKFMVYLQKENIIDESGMPKERFSAEFPKEGPSILRIQQVVRGDSAAYFCASSPFGDSEKLFFGSGTQLSVL.

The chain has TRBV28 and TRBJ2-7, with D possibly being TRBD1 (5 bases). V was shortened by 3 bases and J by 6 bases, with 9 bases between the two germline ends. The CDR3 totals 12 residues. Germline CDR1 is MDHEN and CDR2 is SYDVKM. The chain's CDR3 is CASSLAGFEQYF. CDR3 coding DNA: TGTGCCAGCAGTTTGGCAGGGTTCGAGCAGTACTTC.

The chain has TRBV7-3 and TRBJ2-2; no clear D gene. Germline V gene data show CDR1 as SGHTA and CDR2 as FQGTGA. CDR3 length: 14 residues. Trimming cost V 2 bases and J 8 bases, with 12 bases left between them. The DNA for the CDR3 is TGTGCCAGCAGCTTATTGGATTGGGCGGGGGAGCTGTTTTTT. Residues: CASSLLDWAGELFF. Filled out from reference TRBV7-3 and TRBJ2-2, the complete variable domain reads GAGVSQTPSNKVTEKGKYVELRCDPISGHTALYWYRQSLGQGPEFLIYFQGTGAADDSGLPNDRFFAVRPEGSVSTLKIQRTERGDSAVYLCASSLLDWAGELFFGEGSRLTVL.